This T cell receptor beta chain derives from a study of cytomegalovirus exposure and HLA in healthy donors. Across the study: As an earlier analysis found, 180 million or so T cells yielded 90 million to 140 million unique TCR beta sequences. Around 89 million unique TCRs from HLA-typed donors made up an early data release. Findings and limits, study-wide: No immune exposure information besides CMV serostatus was available. Data from an earlier analysis indicated that most TCR beta V segments were productive either about 87% or about 30% of the time.

This clone was observed a single time. Its antigen is as yet unknown. CDR3 length: 16 amino acids. Germline V gives CDR1 MDHEN, CDR2 SYDVKM. V was clipped by 0 bases and J by 0 bases, with 8 bases between them. In the PCR, 60 Vbeta and 13 Jbeta primers were used. Measured with immunoSEQ multiplex PCR; TCRdb has only the in-frame clones, and not every one. Of fewer than 200,000 clones listed, roughly four fifths are singletons. The chain recombines TRBV28 with TRBJ2-2, with D perhaps TRBD2 (6 bases). The sequenced sample was PBMCs. This clonotype originated in a man in his forties or fifties in good health and CMV-seropositive. The CDR3, as DNA: TGTGCCAGCAGTTTATGGGGGGGTTCGAACACCGGGGAGCTGTTTTTT. As protein: CASSLWGGSNTGELFF. The variable domain in full, completed from reference TRBV28 and TRBJ2-2, reads DVKVTQSSRYLVKRTGEKVFLECVQDMDHENMFWYRQDPGLGLRLIYFSYDVKMKEKGDIPEGYSVSREKKERFSLILESASTNQTSMYLCASSLWGGSNTGELFFGEGSRLTVL.